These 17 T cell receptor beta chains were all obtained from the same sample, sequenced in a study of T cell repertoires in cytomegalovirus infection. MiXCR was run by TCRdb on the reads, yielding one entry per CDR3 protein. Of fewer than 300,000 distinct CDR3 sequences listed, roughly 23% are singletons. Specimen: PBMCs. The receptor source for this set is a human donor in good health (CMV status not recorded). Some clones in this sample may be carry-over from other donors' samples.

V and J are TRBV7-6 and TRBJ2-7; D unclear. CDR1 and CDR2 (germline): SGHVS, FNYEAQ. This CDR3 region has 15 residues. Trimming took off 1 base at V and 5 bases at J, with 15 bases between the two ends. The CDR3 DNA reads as TGTGCCAGCAGCTTAGAGGCAGGAAACCACCACGAGCAGTACTTC. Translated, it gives CASSLEAGNHHEQYF.

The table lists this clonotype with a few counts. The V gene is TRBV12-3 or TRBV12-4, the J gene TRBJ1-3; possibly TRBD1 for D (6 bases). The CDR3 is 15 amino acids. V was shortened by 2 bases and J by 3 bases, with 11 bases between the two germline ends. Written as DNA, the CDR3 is TGTGCCAGCAGTTTATTTCGGGGGCTTGGAAACACCATATATTTT. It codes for CASSLFRGLGNTIYF.

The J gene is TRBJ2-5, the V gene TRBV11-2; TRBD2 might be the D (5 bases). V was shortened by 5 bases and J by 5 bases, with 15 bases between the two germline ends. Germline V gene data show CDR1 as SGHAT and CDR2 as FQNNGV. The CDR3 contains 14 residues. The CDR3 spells CASSPREGGETQYF. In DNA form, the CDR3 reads TGTGCCAGCAGCCCACGAGAAGGCGGGGAGACCCAGTACTTC.

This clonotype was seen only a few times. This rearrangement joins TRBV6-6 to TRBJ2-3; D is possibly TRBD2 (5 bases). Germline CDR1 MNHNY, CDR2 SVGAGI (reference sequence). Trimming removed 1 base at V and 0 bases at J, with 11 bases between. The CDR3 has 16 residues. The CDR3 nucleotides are TGTGCCAGCAGTTACTTTAATTTAGCGAGCACAGATACGCAGTATTTT. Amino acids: CASSYFNLASTDTQYF.

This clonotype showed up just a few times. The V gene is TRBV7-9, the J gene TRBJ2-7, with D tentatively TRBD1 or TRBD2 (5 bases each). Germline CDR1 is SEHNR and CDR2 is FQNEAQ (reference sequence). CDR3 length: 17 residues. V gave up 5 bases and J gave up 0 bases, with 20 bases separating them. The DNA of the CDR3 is TGTGCCAGCAGCCTGGAGCGCCTCCGGGACGACTCCTACGAGCAGTACTTC. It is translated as CASSLERLRDDSYEQYF.

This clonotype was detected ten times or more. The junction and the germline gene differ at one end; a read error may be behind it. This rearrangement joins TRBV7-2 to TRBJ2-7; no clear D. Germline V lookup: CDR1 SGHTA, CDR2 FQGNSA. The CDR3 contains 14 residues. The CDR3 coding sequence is TGTGCCAGCAGCTCCCGGGCCGGACCCTACGGGCAGTACTTC. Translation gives CASSSRAGPYGQYF.

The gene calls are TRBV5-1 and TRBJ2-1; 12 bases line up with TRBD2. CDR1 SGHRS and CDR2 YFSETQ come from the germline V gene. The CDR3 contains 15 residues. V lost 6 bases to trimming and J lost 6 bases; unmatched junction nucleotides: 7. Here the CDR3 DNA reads TGCGCCAGCAATTCCCGGACTAGCGGGGTCAATGAGCAGTTCTTC. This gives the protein CASNSRTSGVNEQFF.

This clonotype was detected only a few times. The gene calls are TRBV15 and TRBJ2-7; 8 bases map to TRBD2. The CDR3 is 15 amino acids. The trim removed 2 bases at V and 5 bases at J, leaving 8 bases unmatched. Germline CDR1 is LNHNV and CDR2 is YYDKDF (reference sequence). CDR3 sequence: CATSRLRTSKNEQYF. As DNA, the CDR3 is TGTGCCACCAGCAGACTTCGGACTAGCAAGAACGAGCAGTACTTC.

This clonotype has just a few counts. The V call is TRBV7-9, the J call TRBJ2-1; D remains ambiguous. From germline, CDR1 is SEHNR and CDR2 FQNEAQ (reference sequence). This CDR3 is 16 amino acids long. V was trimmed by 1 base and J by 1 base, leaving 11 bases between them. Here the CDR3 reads CASSLVGQLSYNEQFF. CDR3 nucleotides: TGTGCCAGCAGCTTAGTCGGCCAGCTATCCTACAATGAGCAGTTCTTC.

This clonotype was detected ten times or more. Here the CDR3 DNA reads TGTGCCAGCAGCCCAGGACTAGCCCAATCCACAGATACGCAGTATTTT. The encoded protein is CASSPGLAQSTDTQYF. The J gene is TRBJ2-3, the V gene TRBV7-2, with TRBD2 identical over 8 bases. Trimming took 5 bases from V and 2 from J; bases not matched to a gene: 9. CDR1 is SGHTA and CDR2 is FQGNSA in the germline V gene. The CDR3 is made up of 16 amino acids.

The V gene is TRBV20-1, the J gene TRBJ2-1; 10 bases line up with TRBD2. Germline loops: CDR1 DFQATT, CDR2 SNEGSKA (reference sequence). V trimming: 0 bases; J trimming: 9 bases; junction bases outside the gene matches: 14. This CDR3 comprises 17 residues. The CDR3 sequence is CSARDGGSGGPPGEQFF. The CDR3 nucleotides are TGCAGTGCTAGAGATGGGGGTAGCGGGGGGCCTCCCGGTGAGCAGTTCTTC.

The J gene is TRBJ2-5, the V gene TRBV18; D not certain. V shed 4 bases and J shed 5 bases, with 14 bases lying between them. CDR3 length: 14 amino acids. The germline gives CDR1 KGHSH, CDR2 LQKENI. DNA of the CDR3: TGTGCCAGCTCACGTAGAAGCGCCCAGGAGACCCAGTACTTC. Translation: CASSRRSAQETQYF.

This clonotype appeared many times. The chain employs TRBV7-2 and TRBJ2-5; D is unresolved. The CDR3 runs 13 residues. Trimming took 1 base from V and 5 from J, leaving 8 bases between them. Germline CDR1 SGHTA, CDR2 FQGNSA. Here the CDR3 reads CASSLEPWETQYF. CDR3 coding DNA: TGTGCCAGCAGCTTAGAGCCGTGGGAGACCCAGTACTTC.

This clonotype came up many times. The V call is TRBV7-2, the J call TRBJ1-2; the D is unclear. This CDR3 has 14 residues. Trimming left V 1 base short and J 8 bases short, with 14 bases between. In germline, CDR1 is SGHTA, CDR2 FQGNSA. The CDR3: CASSLVNLGNGYTF. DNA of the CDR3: TGTGCCAGCAGCTTAGTTAATCTGGGGAACGGCTACACCTTC.

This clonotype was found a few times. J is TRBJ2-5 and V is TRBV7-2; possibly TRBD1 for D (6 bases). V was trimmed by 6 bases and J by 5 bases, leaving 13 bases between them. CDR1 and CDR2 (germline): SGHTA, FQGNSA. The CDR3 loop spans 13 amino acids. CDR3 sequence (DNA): TGTGCCAGCAGAACAGGGCCGGGGGAGACCCAGTACTTC. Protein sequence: CASRTGPGETQYF.

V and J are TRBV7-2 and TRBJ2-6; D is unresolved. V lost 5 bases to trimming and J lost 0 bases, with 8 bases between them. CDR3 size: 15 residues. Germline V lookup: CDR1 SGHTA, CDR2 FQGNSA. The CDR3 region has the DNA TGTGCCAGCAGCCCCCAGAACTCTGGGGCCAACGTCCTGACTTTC. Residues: CASSPQNSGANVLTF.

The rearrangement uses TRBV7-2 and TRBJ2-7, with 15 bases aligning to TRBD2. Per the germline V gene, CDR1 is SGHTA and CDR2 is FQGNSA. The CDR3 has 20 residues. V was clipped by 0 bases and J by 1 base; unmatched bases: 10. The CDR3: CASSLAVGTSGGTTSYEQYF. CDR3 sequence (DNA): TGTGCCAGCAGCTTAGCCGTCGGGACTAGCGGGGGGACAACTTCCTACGAGCAGTACTTC.